This TCR beta chain is drawn from a study of shared clonotypes between healthy human individuals. About the research overall: Sampling drew on donors who were a couple of women and three men aged 18 to 49. The plates for each donor numbered three CD4 naive, three CD4 memory, two CD8 naive and one CD8 memory. Study observations and caveats: In general, naive subsets displayed greater estimated richness than memory subsets did.

Turning to this clone: Its target is unknown.

V lost 1 base and J lost 7, with 18 bases in between. CDR1 and CDR2 from the germline V gene are SGDLS and YYNGEE. This CDR3 comprises 16 residues. Generated by immunoSEQ multiplex PCR, the TCRdb table keeps only in-frame clones and is missing some. Of some 700,000 clones in the sample, 90% were seen once. This chain uses TRBV9 with TRBJ2-1; TRBD1 is a possible D gene (5 bases). The sequenced material came from memory CD8+ T cells from PBMCs. Stated subset: CD45RO+ cells pooled with CCR7-negative TemRA cells. The TCR originated in a young man in good health. Some clones in this sample may be carry-over from other donors' samples. CDR3 sequence reads: CASSVLRDSPRNEQFF. The CDR3 DNA reads as TGTGCCAGCAGCGTACTCCGAGACAGCCCAAGGAATGAGCAGTTCTTC.